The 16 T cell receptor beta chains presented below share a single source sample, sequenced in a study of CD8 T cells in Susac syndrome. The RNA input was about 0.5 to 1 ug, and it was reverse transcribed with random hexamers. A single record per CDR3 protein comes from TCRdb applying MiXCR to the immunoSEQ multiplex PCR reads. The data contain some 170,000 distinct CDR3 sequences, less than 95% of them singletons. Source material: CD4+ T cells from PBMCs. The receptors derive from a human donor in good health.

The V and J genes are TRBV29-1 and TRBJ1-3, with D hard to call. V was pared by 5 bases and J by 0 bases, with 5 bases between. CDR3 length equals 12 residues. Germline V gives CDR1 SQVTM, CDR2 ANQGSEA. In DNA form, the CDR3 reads TGCAGCGTTTTGTTCTCTGGAAACACCATATATTTT. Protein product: CSVLFSGNTIYF.

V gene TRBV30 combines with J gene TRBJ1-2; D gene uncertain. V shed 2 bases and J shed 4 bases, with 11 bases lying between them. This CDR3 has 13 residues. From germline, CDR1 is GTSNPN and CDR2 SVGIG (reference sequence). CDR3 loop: CAWSFGLGYGYTF. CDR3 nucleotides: TGTGCCTGGAGTTTCGGTTTGGGCTATGGCTACACCTTC. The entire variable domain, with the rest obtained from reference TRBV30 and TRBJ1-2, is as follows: SQTIHQWPATLVQPVGSPLSLECTVEGTSNPNLYWYRQAAGRGLQLLFYSVGIGQISSEVPQNLSASRPQDRQFILSSKKLLLSDSGFYLCAWSFGLGYGYTFGSGTRLTVV.

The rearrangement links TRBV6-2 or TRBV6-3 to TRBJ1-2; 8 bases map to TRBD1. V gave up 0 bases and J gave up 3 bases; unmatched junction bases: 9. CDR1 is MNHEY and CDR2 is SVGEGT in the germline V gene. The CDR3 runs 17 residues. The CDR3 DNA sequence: TGTGCCAGCAGTTACTCGCAGCGGACAGGGAACTACTATGGCTACACCTTC. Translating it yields CASSYSQRTGNYYGYTF.

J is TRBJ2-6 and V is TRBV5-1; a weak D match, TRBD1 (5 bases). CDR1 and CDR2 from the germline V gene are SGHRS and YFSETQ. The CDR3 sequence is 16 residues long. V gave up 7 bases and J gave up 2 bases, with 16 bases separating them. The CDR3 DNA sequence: TGCGCCAGCGGGGCCCAAACATCGACTGGGGCCAACGTCCTGACTTTC. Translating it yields CASGAQTSTGANVLTF.

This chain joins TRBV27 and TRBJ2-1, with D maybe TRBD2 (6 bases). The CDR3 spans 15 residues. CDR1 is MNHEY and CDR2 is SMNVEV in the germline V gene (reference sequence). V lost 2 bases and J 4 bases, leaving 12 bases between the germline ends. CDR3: CASSLGLAQYNEQFF. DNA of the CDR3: TGTGCCAGCAGTTTAGGGCTAGCGCAATACAATGAGCAGTTCTTC.

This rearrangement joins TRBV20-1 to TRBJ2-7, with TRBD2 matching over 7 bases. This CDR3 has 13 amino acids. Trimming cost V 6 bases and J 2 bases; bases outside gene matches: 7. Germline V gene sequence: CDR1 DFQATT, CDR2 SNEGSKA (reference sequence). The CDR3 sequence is CSAPGTTTYEQYF. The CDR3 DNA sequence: TGCAGTGCCCCCGGGACTACCACCTACGAGCAGTACTTC.

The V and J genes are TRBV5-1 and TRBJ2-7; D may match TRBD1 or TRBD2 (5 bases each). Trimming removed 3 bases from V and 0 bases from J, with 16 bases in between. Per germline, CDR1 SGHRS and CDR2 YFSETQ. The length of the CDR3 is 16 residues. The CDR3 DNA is TGCGCCAGCAGCTCGCGACGTGAGGGGATCTCCTACGAGCAGTACTTC. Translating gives CASSSRREGISYEQYF.

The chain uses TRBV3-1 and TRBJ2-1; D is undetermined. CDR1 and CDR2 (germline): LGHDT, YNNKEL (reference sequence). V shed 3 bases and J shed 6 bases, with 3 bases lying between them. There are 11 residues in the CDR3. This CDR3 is CASSHGNEQFF. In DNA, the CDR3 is TGTGCCAGCAGCCATGGCAATGAGCAGTTCTTC.

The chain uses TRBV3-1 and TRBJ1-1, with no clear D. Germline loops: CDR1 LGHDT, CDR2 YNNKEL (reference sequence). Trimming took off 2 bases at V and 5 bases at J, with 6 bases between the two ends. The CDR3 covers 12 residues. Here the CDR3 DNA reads TGTGCCAGCAGCCAAAGAGGAACTGAAGCTTTCTTT. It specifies CASSQRGTEAFF.

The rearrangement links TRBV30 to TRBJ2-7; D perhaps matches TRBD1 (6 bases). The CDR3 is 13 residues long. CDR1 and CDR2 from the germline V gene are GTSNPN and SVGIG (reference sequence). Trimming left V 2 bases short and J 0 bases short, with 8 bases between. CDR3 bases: TGTGCCTGGAGTATGGACAGCTCCTACGAGCAGTACTTC. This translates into CAWSMDSSYEQYF.

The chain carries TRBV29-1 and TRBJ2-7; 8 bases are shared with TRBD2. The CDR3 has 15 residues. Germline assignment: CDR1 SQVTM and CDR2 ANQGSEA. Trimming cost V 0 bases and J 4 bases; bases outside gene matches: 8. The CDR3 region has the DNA TGCAGCGTTGAAGATCCCAGCGGGAGTAGGTACGAGCAGTACTTC. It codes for CSVEDPSGSRYEQYF.

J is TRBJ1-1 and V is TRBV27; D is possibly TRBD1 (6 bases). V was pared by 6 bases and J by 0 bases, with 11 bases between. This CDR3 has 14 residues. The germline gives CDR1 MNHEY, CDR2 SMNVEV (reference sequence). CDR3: CASSVRGLNTEAFF. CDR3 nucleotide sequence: TGTGCCAGCAGCGTCAGGGGACTGAACACTGAAGCTTTCTTT.

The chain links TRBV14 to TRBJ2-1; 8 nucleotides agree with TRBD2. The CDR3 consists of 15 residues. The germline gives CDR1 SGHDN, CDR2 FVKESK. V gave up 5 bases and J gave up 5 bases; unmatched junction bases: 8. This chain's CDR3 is CASSFTGTRNNEQFF. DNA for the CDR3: TGTGCCAGCAGCTTTACCGGGACTAGAAACAATGAGCAGTTCTTC.

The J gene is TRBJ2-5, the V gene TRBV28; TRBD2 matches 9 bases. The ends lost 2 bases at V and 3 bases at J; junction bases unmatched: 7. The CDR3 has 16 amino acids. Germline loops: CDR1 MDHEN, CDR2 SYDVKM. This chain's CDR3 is CASSLAGGPGEETQYF. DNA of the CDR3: TGTGCCAGCAGTTTAGCGGGAGGGCCGGGAGAAGAGACCCAGTACTTC.

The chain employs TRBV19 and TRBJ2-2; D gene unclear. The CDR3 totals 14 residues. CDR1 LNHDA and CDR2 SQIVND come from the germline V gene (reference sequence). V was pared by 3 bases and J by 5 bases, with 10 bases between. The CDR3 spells CASSIAERTGELFF. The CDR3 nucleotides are TGTGCCAGTAGTATCGCGGAGAGGACCGGGGAGCTGTTTTTT.

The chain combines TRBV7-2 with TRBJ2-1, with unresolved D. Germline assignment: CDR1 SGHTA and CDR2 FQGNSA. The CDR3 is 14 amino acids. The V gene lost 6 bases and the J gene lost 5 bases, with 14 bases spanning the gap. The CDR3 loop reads CASRQSNGHNEQFF. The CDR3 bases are TGTGCCAGCAGACAATCCAATGGACACAATGAGCAGTTCTTC.